The rows below give T cell receptor beta chains drawn from one sample of a study of CD8 T cells in Susac syndrome. TCRdb ran MiXCR on the immunoSEQ multiplex PCR reads and lists one entry per CDR3 protein. Of some 450,000 distinct CDR3 sequences listed, around 85% were seen once; the top ten hold 0.09% to 0.15%. The source material was CD8+ T cells from PBMCs. All receptors come from a human donor with multiple sclerosis. CDR3s include the opening cysteine and the closing phenylalanine or tryptophan. A D gene is named only where the DNA matches it firmly. Clone size is shown for a subset of rows, as once, few, many or a class of expanded clone.

j_gene	d_gene	len	abundance	v_gene	CDR3nt	CDR3aa
TRBJ2-5	.	13	.	TRBV13	TGTGCCAGCAGCTACCACCTGCAAGAGACCCAGTACTTC	CASSYHLQETQYF
TRBJ1-5	.	14	few	TRBV19	TGTGCCAGTACCCAGGACATCTACCTTCAGCCCCAGCATTTT	CASTQDIYLQPQHF
TRBJ2-5	.	14	.	TRBV6-1	TGTGCCAGCAGTGAAGGGCCGGATCAAGAGACCCAGTACTTC	CASSEGPDQETQYF
TRBJ1-6	.	12	.	TRBV12-3/TRBV12-4	TGTGCCAGCAGTATCGGAAATTCACCCCTCCACTTT	CASSIGNSPLHF
TRBJ2-5	.	14	.	TRBV24-1	TGTGCCACCAGTGATTCGGACAGGGAGGGACGGCAGCACTTC	CATSDSDREGRQHF
TRBJ1-3	.	17	.	TRBV5-6	TGTGCCAGCAGCCCACGGGTAGGGCCTCTCTCTGGAAACACCATATATTTT	CASSPRVGPLSGNTIYF
TRBJ2-7	.	15	.	TRBV14	TGTGCCAGCAGCCCGGACCCGCCGACACTCTACGAGCAGTACTTC	CASSPDPPTLYEQYF
TRBJ2-7	TRBD2	17	.	TRBV18	TGTGCCAGCTCACCCCTTTGGATAGCGGGGGAGGCCTACGAGCAGTACTTC	CASSPLWIAGEAYEQYF
TRBJ2-1	.	10	.	TRBV30	TGTGCCTGGGCCCACAATGAGCAGTTCTTC	CAWAHNEQFF
TRBJ2-3	.	15	.	TRBV6-5	TGTGCCAGCAGTTACTTTGGCCAAACCACAGATACGCAGTATTTT	CASSYFGQTTDTQYF
TRBJ1-4	.	13	once	TRBV30	TGTGCCTGGAGTGTAGGAGTAGATGGAAAACTGTTTTTT	CAWSVGVDGKLFF
TRBJ2-1	TRBD2	16	.	TRBV4-1	TGCGCCAGCAGCCAAGTACAGGGACTAGCGGCAAATGAGCAGTTCTTC	CASSQVQGLAANEQFF
TRBJ2-4	.	14	.	TRBV3-1	TGTGCCAGCAGCCAAGTAGGTAGCGAAAACATTCAGTACTTC	CASSQVGSENIQYF
TRBJ1-2	.	13	.	TRBV29-1	TGCAGCGCCGCGGGGGGTAAAGACTATGGCTACACCTTC	CSAAGGKDYGYTF
TRBJ2-3	.	10	.	TRBV20-1	TGCAGTGCTTACGCTGATACGCAGTATTTT	CSAYADTQYF
TRBJ2-7	.	13	.	TRBV4-1	TGCGCCAGCAGCCAAGAACAGGGCCCGGAGCAGTACTTC	CASSQEQGPEQYF
TRBJ1-2	.	13	.	TRBV27	TGTGCCAGCAGTTCGGACGTGGCTTACGGCTACACCTTC	CASSSDVAYGYTF
TRBJ1-1	.	17	.	TRBV4-1	TGCGCCAGCAGCCAAGATGACGAAGACTTGGAGGACACTGAAGCTTTCTTT	CASSQDDEDLEDTEAFF
TRBJ1-2	TRBD1	15	.	TRBV2	TGTGCCAGCAGTGATCCGCGGGACAGGGTTGAAGGCTACACCTTC	CASSDPRDRVEGYTF
TRBJ2-6	TRBD1	14	.	TRBV5-1	TGCGCCAGCAGCTCCGGACAGGGCGCCAACGTCCTGACTTTC	CASSSGQGANVLTF
TRBJ2-3	.	13	once	TRBV27	TGTGCCAGCAACCCTCCTGCGGGGAGTACGCAGTATTTT	CASNPPAGSTQYF
TRBJ1-1	.	15	.	TRBV5-1	TGCGCCAGCAGCCCGGGGGGCACTTCGAACACTGAAGCTTTCTTT	CASSPGGTSNTEAFF
TRBJ1-5	.	14	once	TRBV28	TGTGCCAGCAACTTGTTCAGCGAAGATCAGCCCCAGCATTTT	CASNLFSEDQPQHF
TRBJ1-5	.	15	.	TRBV4-1	TGCGCCAGCAGCCAAAATAGGGGAAGCAATCAGCCCCAGCATTTT	CASSQNRGSNQPQHF
TRBJ1-2	.	15	.	TRBV6-5	TGTGCCAGCAGTTACTCGGCCGGATCTAACTATGGCTACACCTTC	CASSYSAGSNYGYTF
TRBJ2-1	.	12	.	TRBV7-9	TGTGCCAGCAGCTCAGGGGAGGGCTTGCAGTTCTTC	CASSSGEGLQFF
TRBJ2-5	.	16	.	TRBV28	TGTGCCAGCAGTTTCGATCCAGGCCGTACCTTAGGGACCCAGTACTTC	CASSFDPGRTLGTQYF
TRBJ1-2	TRBD1	19	.	TRBV11-2	TGTGCCAGCAGCTTAGGGATCCTACGACAGGGGACTTTTAACTATGGCTACACCTTC	CASSLGILRQGTFNYGYTF
TRBJ2-1	.	14	.	TRBV9	TGTGCCAGCAGCGTCGACCTAAACACCTGGGAGCAGTTCTTC	CASSVDLNTWEQFF
TRBJ1-6	.	15	.	TRBV19	TGTGCCAGTAGTGCGACTCGGGCCGAGGGGTCACCCCTCCACTTT	CASSATRAEGSPLHF
TRBJ1-4	.	12	.	TRBV10-3	TGTGCCATCAGTGACGGAAATGAAAAACTGTTTTTT	CAISDGNEKLFF
TRBJ1-1	.	14	.	TRBV6-1	TGTGCCAGCAGTCGAAACGCGGGGTGGACTGAAGCTTTCTTT	CASSRNAGWTEAFF
TRBJ2-1	.	14	.	TRBV19	TGTGCCAGTAGTATTCCGGACTACTACAATGAGCAGTTCTTC	CASSIPDYYNEQFF
TRBJ1-2	.	13	.	TRBV30	TGTGCCTGGAGGTGGACCTCCGGATATGGCTACACCTTC	CAWRWTSGYGYTF
TRBJ2-1	.	15	.	TRBV11-2	TGTGCCAGCAGCCCGGACTCCGGTGGTGGCAATGAGCAGTTCTTC	CASSPDSGGGNEQFF
TRBJ2-1	TRBD2	17	.	TRBV7-9	TGTGCCAGCAGCCCCCGGCAGCGGCGGGAGGCCTACAATGAGCAGTTCTTC	CASSPRQRREAYNEQFF